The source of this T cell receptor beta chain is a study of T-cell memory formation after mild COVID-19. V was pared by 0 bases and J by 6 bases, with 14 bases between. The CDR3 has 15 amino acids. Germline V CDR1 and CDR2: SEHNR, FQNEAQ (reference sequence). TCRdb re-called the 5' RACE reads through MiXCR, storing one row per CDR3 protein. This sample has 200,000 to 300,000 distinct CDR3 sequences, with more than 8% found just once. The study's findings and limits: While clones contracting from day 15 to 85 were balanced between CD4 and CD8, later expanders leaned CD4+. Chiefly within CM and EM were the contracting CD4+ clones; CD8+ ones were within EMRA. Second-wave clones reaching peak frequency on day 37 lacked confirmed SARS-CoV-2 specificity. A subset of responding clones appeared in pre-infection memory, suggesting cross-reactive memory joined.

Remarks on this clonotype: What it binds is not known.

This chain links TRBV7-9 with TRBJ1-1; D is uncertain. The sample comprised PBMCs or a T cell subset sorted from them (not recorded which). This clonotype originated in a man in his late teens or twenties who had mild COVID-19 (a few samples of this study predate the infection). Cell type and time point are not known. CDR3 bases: TGTGCCAGCAGCTTAGCGGGCAGTGAGGGCCCTGAAGCTTTCTTT. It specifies CASSLAGSEGPEAFF.